Given below is one T cell receptor beta chain in context. Antigen unknown. Only in-frame clones appear in the TCRdb table, and some are missing; sequencing was by immunoSEQ multiplex PCR. The repertoire holds about 2.1 million clones, with about 93% as singletons. The data were taken from a study of shared clonotypes between healthy human individuals. Whole-study results and caveats: Several donors showed sharing of approximately 5% of naive CD4 clonotypes. Incomplete sequencing of sorted subsets was indicated by rarefaction despite large depth.

CDR3 size: 14 residues. Germline CDR1 reads PRHDT; CDR2 reads FYEKMQ (reference sequence). Deletions cut 4 bases from V and 12 bases from J, with 18 bases between. Terminally differentiated effector memory CD45RA+ cells were excluded by CCR7 positive selection of CD45RO-negative cells. V gene TRBV13 combines with J gene TRBJ1-4, with D tentatively TRBD1 (5 bases). The sequencing input was naive CD8+ T cells from PBMCs. This clonotype was sampled from a man between 18 and 35 years old in good health. Some clones in this sample may be carry-over from other donors' samples. CDR3 coding DNA: TGTGCCAGCAGCTGGGGGGAAGGGGAGAATCAACTGTTTTTT. Protein product: CASSWGEGENQLFF.